The 6 T cell receptor beta chains reported below all come from one sample, sequenced in a study of beta chain features in type 1 diabetes. The entirety of the isolated RNA underwent reverse transcription, so expressed TCRB transcripts were sequenced. Method: immunoSEQ multiplex PCR; TCRdb's copy keeps in-frame clones and lacks some. The sample lists 970,000 or so clones; about a sixth were seen once. The sequencing input was naive CD4+ T cells from blood. These receptors were obtained from a woman aged 18 to 35 in good health.

This clone has only a few counts. Within the sample, other DNA sequences also encode this same CDR3. The rearrangement uses TRBV10-3 and TRBJ1-1; a weak D match, TRBD1 (6 bases). CDR3 length: 13 residues. The V end lost 4 bases, the J end lost 2 bases, and 8 bases lay between the germline ends. Germline V gives CDR1 ENHRY, CDR2 SYGVKD. The CDR3 reads CAISGQVNTEAFF. The CDR3, as DNA: TGTGCCATCAGTGGACAGGTAAACACTGAAGCTTTCTTT.

This clone has more than one count but fewer than ten. The chain has TRBV28 and TRBJ2-3, with TRBD2 as a possible D gene (5 bases). Per the germline V gene, CDR1 is MDHEN and CDR2 is SYDVKM. V was trimmed by 2 bases and J by 4 bases, leaving 10 bases between them. This CDR3 has 14 residues. CDR3 protein: CASSLAGSADTQYF. In DNA form, the CDR3 reads TGTGCCAGCAGTTTAGCGGGCAGTGCAGATACGCAGTATTTT.

This clone was picked up a small number of times. The J gene is TRBJ1-5, the V gene TRBV19; a weak D match, TRBD1 (5 bases). Trimming pared 6 bases from V and 4 bases from J, leaving 10 bases between. The CDR3 extends over 13 amino acids. CDR1 and CDR2 (germline): LNHDA, SQIVND (reference sequence). The CDR3 DNA reads as TGTGCCAGTAGCCCAGGGCTGAATCAGCCCCAGCATTTT. This encodes CASSPGLNQPQHF.

As to this clone: The sample has other DNA sequences that encode this CDR3 too. V usage is TRBV2 and J usage is TRBJ2-7, with no clear D. The CDR3 contains 12 residues. CDR1 and CDR2 (germline): SNHLY, FYNNEI. The ends were cut back, 4 bases at V and 4 bases at J, with 8 bases in the middle. As DNA, the CDR3 is TGTGCCAGCAGTGGGGAAGCTTACGAGCAGTACTTC. Protein product: CASSGEAYEQYF.

The J gene is TRBJ2-5, the V gene TRBV7-3, with 9 bases that match TRBD1. The CDR3 covers 17 residues. V dropped 1 base and J dropped 4; count of bases not matched to a gene: 10. Germline assignment: CDR1 SGHTA and CDR2 FQGTGA. Here the CDR3 DNA reads TGTGCCAGCAGCTTAAATGGTCCGGGACAGGGTACAGAGACCCAGTACTTC. Protein product: CASSLNGPGQGTETQYF.

The rearrangement uses TRBV11-2 and TRBJ2-7, with TRBD1 identical over 10 bases. CDR3 length equals 17 residues. Looked up from germline, CDR1 is SGHAT and CDR2 is FQNNGV. Germline trimming cut 4 bases from V and 4 bases from J; bases unmatched to any gene: 13. The chain's CDR3 is CASSSSPGQGGTYEQYF. DNA for the CDR3: TGTGCCAGCAGCTCATCACCAGGACAGGGGGGGACATACGAGCAGTACTTC.